This T cell receptor (beta chain) originates from a study of cytomegalovirus exposure and HLA in healthy donors. Study observations and caveats: Researchers reported in a later analysis that a missense DCLRE1C variant was tied to TCR beta V- and J-gene trimming.

Researchers ran the PCR with 60 Vbeta and 13 Jbeta primers. TCRdb's table, derived via immunoSEQ multiplex PCR, lists solely in-frame clones and lacks some. The sample lists over 85,000 clones, approximately 79% occurring once. On this clone itself: Its target is not known.

This CDR3 region has 15 residues. V lost 4 bases to trimming and J lost 3 bases, with 10 bases between them. In germline, CDR1 is PRHDT, CDR2 FYEKMQ (reference sequence). Specimen: PBMCs. The sequence came from a man aged 25-45 years in good health and CMV-seropositive. The chain uses TRBV13 and TRBJ1-6; no clear D gene. The CDR3 bases are TGTGCCAGCAGCTCTCACAGAGACTATAATTCACCCCTCCACTTT. Translation: CASSSHRDYNSPLHF.